The 31 T cell receptor beta chains in this list originate from one sample, sequenced in a study of read filtering for tumor transcriptome and immune sequencing. This library used 300 to 450 ng RNA and molecular barcoded adaptors spanning alpha/delta and beta/gamma chains. TCRdb itself ran the reads through MiXCR, one entry per CDR3 protein. Of roughly 35,000 distinct CDR3 sequences detected, roughly 13% appear once; the ten largest clones hold about 39%. Sequenced input: a population of CD138-negative cells sorted from bone marrow. All receptors come from a donor at least 40 years old with multiple myeloma.

The table lists this clonotype with many counts. This chain links TRBV7-6 with TRBJ2-2; TRBD1 agrees at 9 bases. Germline CDR1 is SGHVS and CDR2 is FNYEAQ. This CDR3 comprises 15 residues. With 5 bases clipped from V and 3 bases from J, the junction kept 4 bases outside the gene matches. The CDR3 reads CASSRTGAHTGELFF. DNA of the CDR3: TGTGCCAGCAGCCGGACAGGGGCCCACACCGGGGAGCTGTTTTTT.

The V and J genes are TRBV28 and TRBJ1-1; weak D call: TRBD1 (5 bases). There are 15 residues in the CDR3. Trimming removed 5 bases from V and 1 base from J, with 14 bases in between. Germline V gene lookup returns CDR1 MDHEN and CDR2 SYDVKM. The DNA for the CDR3 is TGTGCCAGCAGTGAGGAGGGGATGGAGAACACTGAAGCTTTCTTT. This translates into CASSEEGMENTEAFF.

This clonotype was counted at least ten times. J is TRBJ2-5 and V is TRBV20-1, with TRBD1 as a possible D gene (6 bases). V was pared by 2 bases and J by 6 bases, with 13 bases between. The CDR3 totals 13 residues. Germline CDR1 reads DFQATT; CDR2 reads SNEGSKA (reference sequence). In nucleotides, the CDR3 is TGCAGTGCTAGATTGGGGGCAGGGAAGACCCAGTACTTC. Its translation is CSARLGAGKTQYF.

This clonotype has ten or more counts. This chain joins TRBV19 and TRBJ2-5; 9 bases align to TRBD1. The J segment lost 2 bases and the V segment lost 5 bases, leaving 9 bases of the junction unmatched. This CDR3 comprises 16 residues. Per the germline V gene, CDR1 is LNHDA and CDR2 is SQIVND (reference sequence). The CDR3 coding sequence is TGTGCCAGTAGTGGCCTCGGGACAGGGCTTCAAGAGACCCAGTACTTC. Translated: CASSGLGTGLQETQYF.

This clonotype has more than one count but fewer than ten. The chain employs TRBV9 and TRBJ2-4, with D unresolved. CDR1 and CDR2 (germline): SGDLS, YYNGEE. The CDR3 spans 16 residues. V lost 5 bases, J lost 0 bases, and 15 bases lay in between. This chain's CDR3 is CASSGSTDIAKNIQYF. CDR3 sequence (DNA): TGTGCCAGCAGTGGTTCGACGGATATAGCCAAAAACATTCAGTACTTC.

This clonotype has at least ten counts. V usage is TRBV6-6 and J usage is TRBJ1-5; perhaps TRBD1 as D (5 bases). Trimming shortened V by 7 bases and J by 7 bases, and 23 bases separated the two germline ends. The CDR3 is 16 residues long. CDR1 and CDR2 (germline): MNHNY, SVGAGI (reference sequence). This chain's CDR3 is CASTPGKGKGQQPQHF. CDR3 DNA sequence: TGTGCCAGCACCCCCGGAAAGGGGAAGGGTCAACAGCCCCAGCATTTT.

This clonotype was observed at least ten times. This chain joins TRBV3-1 and TRBJ2-1, with a tentative D call TRBD2 (6 bases). The CDR3 loop spans 17 amino acids. V was trimmed by 0 bases and J by 4 bases, leaving 16 bases between them. Germline CDR1 is LGHDT and CDR2 is YNNKEL (reference sequence). CDR3 residues: CASSQDGSSGIYNEQFF. In DNA form, the CDR3 reads TGTGCCAGCAGCCAAGATGGTAGTAGCGGAATATACAATGAGCAGTTCTTC.

At least ten counts were recorded for this clonotype. V gene TRBV20-1 combines with J gene TRBJ2-2, with 15 bases matching TRBD2. Germline values: CDR1 DFQATT, CDR2 SNEGSKA (reference sequence). The CDR3 spans 16 residues. Trimming cost V 4 bases and J 6 bases; bases outside gene matches: 6. The DNA of the CDR3 is TGCAGTGCTACCGCCAGGACTAGCGGGAGGGCCGGGGAGCTGTTTTTT. As protein: CSATARTSGRAGELFF.

This clonotype was seen repeatedly, ten times or more. The chain employs TRBV20-1 and TRBJ2-1; weak D call: TRBD1 (6 bases). Germline-derived CDR1 and CDR2 are DFQATT and SNEGSKA (reference sequence). This CDR3 spans 14 amino acids. The V end lost 6 bases, the J end lost 2 bases, and 14 bases lay between the germline ends. The CDR3 DNA follows: TGCAGTGCCAAGGGGGACCTAACCTACAATGAGCAGTTCTTC. Translation: CSAKGDLTYNEQFF.

Ten or more counts support this clonotype. This likely comes from a read error, as the CDR3 has no conserved phenylalanine or tryptophan at its end. V gene TRBV27 combines with J gene TRBJ1-5; no clear D gene. Between the trimmed V and J ends, which lost 6 bases and 0 bases, there was a span of 9 bases. CDR3 length: 14 amino acids. The germline gives CDR1 MNHEY, CDR2 SMNVEV (reference sequence). CDR3 residues: CASSHTNSNQPQHL. The CDR3 DNA follows: TGTGCCAGCAGCCATACTAATAGCAATCAGCCCCAGCATCTT.

J is TRBJ2-1 and V is TRBV9, with TRBD2 matching over 8 bases. CDR3 length: 15 amino acids. Germline V gene data show CDR1 as SGDLS and CDR2 as YYNGEE. With V trimmed by 3 bases and J by 3 bases, 5 bases remained unmatched. The CDR3 spells CASSGGLAGYNEQFF. DNA for the CDR3: TGTGCCAGCAGCGGCGGCCTAGCGGGCTACAATGAGCAGTTCTTC.

This clonotype was detected many times. Mismatch with germline at one junction end may stem from a read error. The gene calls are TRBV7-7 and TRBJ2-2; D gene uncertain. Germline-derived CDR1 and CDR2 are SSHAT and FNYEAQ (reference sequence). The CDR3 loop spans 13 amino acids. CDR3: CASSLRAGGELFF. CDR3 coding DNA: TGTGCTAGCAGCTTACGGGCCGGCGGGGAGCTGTTTTTT.

This clonotype was observed a few times. The rearrangement joins TRBV20-1 to TRBJ2-2; D is possibly TRBD2 (5 bases). Trimming shortened V by 6 bases and J by 4 bases, and 12 bases separated the two germline ends. The CDR3 is made up of 13 amino acids. The germline gives CDR1 DFQATT, CDR2 SNEGSKA (reference sequence). The CDR3 sequence: CSAPRRGTGELFF. CDR3 coding DNA: TGCAGTGCCCCGAGACGGGGCACCGGGGAGCTGTTTTTT.

This clonotype was picked up many times. The chain has TRBV20-1 and TRBJ1-1, with 8 bases identical to TRBD1. J lost 4 bases, V lost 7 bases, and 11 bases had no gene match. CDR3 length equals 14 residues. Germline V CDR1 and CDR2: DFQATT, SNEGSKA (reference sequence). CDR3 coding DNA: TGCAGTGTCCCCGGACAGGGTTTAGCCACTGAAGCTTTCTTT. Amino acid sequence: CSVPGQGLATEAFF.

The CDR3 bases are TGTGCCAGCAGCAAGGACTACGAAACTAGCACAGATACGCAGTATTTT. Translation gives CASSKDYETSTDTQYF. The chain joins TRBV7-6 to TRBJ2-3; a weak D match, TRBD2 (6 bases). Trimming took 5 bases from V and 0 from J, leaving 15 bases between them. CDR1 SGHVS and CDR2 FNYEAQ come from the germline V gene. This CDR3 comprises 16 residues. The full variable domain, in which reference TRBV7-6 and TRBJ2-3 provide the parts outside the CDR3, is GAGVSQSPRYKVTKRGQDVALRCDPISGHVSLYWYRQALGQGPEFLTYFNYEAQQDKSGLPNDRFSAERPEGSISTLTIQRTEQRDSAMYRCASSKDYETSTDTQYFGPGTRLTVL.

This clonotype was seen many times. This rearrangement joins TRBV5-1 to TRBJ2-5, with 7 bases matching TRBD1. Germline CDR1 SGHRS, CDR2 YFSETQ. V gave up 4 bases and J gave up 4 bases; unmatched junction bases: 10. The CDR3 consists of 15 residues. The CDR3 nucleotides are TGCGCCAGCAGCGCCGGGACAGCAAGGCGAGAGACCCAGTACTTC. Its translation: CASSAGTARRETQYF.

This clonotype was seen many times. The J gene is TRBJ2-3, the V gene TRBV28; 14 nucleotides match TRBD2. From germline, CDR1 is MDHEN and CDR2 SYDVKM. Trimming cost V 5 bases and J 1 base; bases outside gene matches: 5. This CDR3 has 17 amino acids. The CDR3 sequence is CASSRLAGGLGTDTQYF. The CDR3 nucleotides are TGTGCCAGCAGTCGACTAGCGGGAGGGTTGGGCACAGATACGCAGTATTTT. Looking up the rest from reference TRBV28 and TRBJ2-3 gives the full variable domain: DVKVTQSSRYLVKRTGEKVFLECVQDMDHENMFWYRQDPGLGLRLIYFSYDVKMKEKGDIPEGYSVSREKKERFSLILESASTNQTSMYLCASSRLAGGLGTDTQYFGPGTRLTVL.

This clonotype came up many times. The chain links TRBV5-1 to TRBJ2-3, with D uncertain. From germline, CDR1 is SGHRS and CDR2 YFSETQ. V lost 0 bases, J lost 2 bases, and 4 bases lay in between. The CDR3 spans 13 residues. The CDR3, as DNA: TGCGCCAGCAGCTTGGACCCCACAGATACGCAGTATTTT. Translating gives CASSLDPTDTQYF.

In this sample, this clonotype turned up many times. The chain links TRBV6-5 to TRBJ2-2; 7 nucleotides match TRBD1. The CDR3 length is 14 residues. V dropped 9 bases and J dropped 2; count of bases not matched to a gene: 6. Germline V CDR1 and CDR2: MNHEY, SVGAGI. DNA for the CDR3: TGTGCCAGTCGACAGGGATTTAACACCGGGGAGCTGTTTTTT. Translating gives CASRQGFNTGELFF.

This clonotype was seen once. This clone may be a read error of a much larger clone one base away. V is TRBV4-2 and J is TRBJ2-7, with D unresolved. Looked up from germline, CDR1 is LGHNA and CDR2 is YNFKEQ. The germline V and J ends were trimmed by 0 bases and 3 bases, with 9 bases remaining between them. CDR3 length: 14 residues. CDR3 DNA: TGTGCCAGCAGCCAAGATCTTGGGAACTACGAGCAGTACTTC. Amino acids: CASSQDLGNYEQYF.

This clonotype was seen a few times. The chain employs TRBV5-5 and TRBJ2-4, with 12 bases lining up with TRBD2. J lost 1 base, V lost 4 bases, and 6 bases had no gene match. This CDR3 is 17 amino acids long. The germline V gene encodes CDR1 SGHKS and CDR2 YYEKEE (reference sequence). The CDR3 nucleotides read TGTGCCAGCAGCCCCCTGACTAGCGGGAGTGCCAAAAACATTCAGTACTTC. Protein: CASSPLTSGSAKNIQYF.

This clonotype was seen a few times. The chain carries TRBV10-3 and TRBJ1-1, with 7 bases fitting TRBD1. Germline V lookup: CDR1 ENHRY, CDR2 SYGVKD. V lost 6 bases and J lost 4; bases outside the gene matches: 8. This CDR3 has 14 residues. CDR3 region: CAIRAKGAGTEAFF. Written as DNA, the CDR3 is TGTGCCATCAGAGCAAAGGGGGCAGGCACTGAAGCTTTCTTT.

This clonotype was detected many times. The V gene is TRBV2, the J gene TRBJ2-3, with no clear D. The CDR3 is 14 residues long. V lost 6 bases to trimming and J lost 2 bases, with 12 bases between them. Per germline, CDR1 SNHLY and CDR2 FYNNEI. CDR3 DNA sequence: TGTGCCAGCAGCCCGGGCCTTTCCACAGATACGCAGTATTTT. It yields the protein CASSPGLSTDTQYF.

About this clonotype: This sequence is one base from a far larger clone and is likely a read error. The chain uses TRBV5-6 and TRBJ1-1; D remains ambiguous. The V end lost 3 bases, the J end lost 4 bases, and 10 bases lay between the germline ends. The CDR3 is 13 residues long. CDR1 is SGHDT and CDR2 is YYEEEE in the germline V gene. CDR3 residues: CASSWAKSTEAFF. CDR3 in DNA: TGTGCCAGCAGCTGGGCCAAGAGCACTGAAGCTTTCTTT.

Worth noting for this clonotype: A much larger clone lies a single base off, so this may be a read error. As DNA, the CDR3 is TGTGCCAGCAGCTTATCATCCCCCAATGAGCAGCTCTTC. Encoded protein: CASSLSSPNEQLF. The chain links TRBV11-2 to TRBJ2-1; D remains unclear. Germline CDR1 and CDR2: SGHAT and FQNNGV. This CDR3 comprises 13 residues.

This clonotype appeared many times. The V call is TRBV3-1, the J call TRBJ2-3; D perhaps matches TRBD2 (5 bases). Germline CDR1 and CDR2: LGHDT and YNNKEL (reference sequence). This CDR3 has 15 amino acids. The ends were cut back, 5 bases at V and 2 bases at J, with 14 bases in the middle. The CDR3 loop reads CASSSTRANTDTQYF. The CDR3 DNA sequence: TGTGCCAGCAGCTCTACTAGGGCCAACACAGATACGCAGTATTTT.

This clonotype was seen repeatedly, ten times or more. The V gene is TRBV20-1, the J gene TRBJ2-1; 9 bases map to TRBD2. The V segment lost 8 bases and the J segment 8 bases; nucleotides outside the gene matches: 13. The CDR3 runs 14 residues. CDR1 and CDR2 (germline): DFQATT, SNEGSKA (reference sequence). Here the CDR3 DNA reads TGCAGTACCTTTATCCGAGCGGGAGGAGATGAGCAGTTCTTC. Its protein is CSTFIRAGGDEQFF.

In this sample, this clonotype turned up a few times. The J gene is TRBJ1-1, the V gene TRBV4-1; no clear D gene. V lost 0 bases and J lost 1, with 6 bases in between. Germline V gives CDR1 MGHRA, CDR2 YSYEKL. This CDR3 has 14 residues. CDR3 in amino acids: CASSQDGRNTEAFF. The CDR3 DNA sequence: TGCGCCAGCAGCCAAGATGGGAGGAACACTGAAGCTTTCTTT.

This clonotype has ten or more counts. The J gene is TRBJ2-1, the V gene TRBV14; D not resolved. The CDR3 loop spans 15 amino acids. The V gene lost 4 bases and the J gene lost 0 bases, with 10 bases spanning the gap. From germline, CDR1 is SGHDN and CDR2 FVKESK. CDR3 bases: TGTGCCAGCAGCCCCCCTGGCACCTCCTACAATGAGCAGTTCTTC. It codes for CASSPPGTSYNEQFF.

At least ten counts were recorded for this clonotype. The rearrangement links TRBV20-1 to TRBJ1-2, with D perhaps TRBD1 (6 bases). Germline values: CDR1 DFQATT, CDR2 SNEGSKA (reference sequence). The CDR3 spans 14 residues. The V gene lost 5 bases and the J gene lost 1 base, with 14 bases spanning the gap. CDR3 DNA sequence: TGCAGTGCTCCCGAGGGGGGACATAACTATGGCTACACCTTC. Protein sequence: CSAPEGGHNYGYTF.

The chain links TRBV10-3 to TRBJ1-2; 7 nucleotides align to TRBD1. This CDR3 comprises 14 residues. Losses at the gene ends were 3 bases for V and 2 bases for J; bases not matched to a gene: 3. Germline-derived CDR1 and CDR2 are ENHRY and SYGVKD. The CDR3 is CAISEGRGNYGYTF. CDR3 DNA sequence: TGTGCCATCAGTGAAGGCAGGGGGAACTATGGCTACACCTTC.